The clone carrying this T cell receptor (beta chain) was seen only once. These data come from a study of blood T cell repertoires in COVID-19. Study details: The study drew acute and convalescent COVID-19 samples from the United States, Italy and Spain.

Deletions cut 9 bases from V and 3 bases from J, with 5 bases between. This CDR3 is 10 amino acids long. CDR1 is LNHDA and CDR2 is SQIVND in the germline V gene (reference sequence). The assay was immunoSEQ multiplex PCR, and TCRdb's table has in-frame clones only and misses some. The sample yields 150,000 to 180,000 clones, around 85% seen once. The rearrangement links TRBV19 to TRBJ1-1; D gene ambiguous. This clonotype originated in a man aged 60-69 years with COVID-19, enrolled during active disease. The sample consisted of peripheral blood. CDR3 amino acids: CASGDTEAFF. In DNA form, the CDR3 reads TGTGCCAGCGGAGACACTGAAGCTTTCTTT.